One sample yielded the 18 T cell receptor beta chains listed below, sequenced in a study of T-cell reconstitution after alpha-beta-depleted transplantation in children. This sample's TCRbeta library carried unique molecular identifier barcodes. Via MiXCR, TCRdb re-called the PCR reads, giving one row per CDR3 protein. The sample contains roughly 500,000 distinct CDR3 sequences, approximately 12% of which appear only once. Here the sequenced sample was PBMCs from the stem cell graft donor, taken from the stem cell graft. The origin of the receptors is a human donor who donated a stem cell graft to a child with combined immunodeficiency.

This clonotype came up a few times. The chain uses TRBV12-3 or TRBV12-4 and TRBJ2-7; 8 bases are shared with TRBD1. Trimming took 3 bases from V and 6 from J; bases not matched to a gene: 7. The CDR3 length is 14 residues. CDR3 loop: CASSLSRGLTEQYF. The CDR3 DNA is TGTGCCAGCAGTTTGAGCAGGGGGCTAACCGAGCAGTACTTC.

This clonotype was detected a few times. The CDR3 DNA follows: TGCGCCAGCAGCCAAGACCCCGGGGGTGGCTCCTACGAGCAGTACTTC. Translation: CASSQDPGGGSYEQYF. This rearrangement joins TRBV4-3 to TRBJ2-7, with D possibly matching TRBD2 (6 bases). The CDR3 has 16 residues. V was pared by 0 bases and J by 0 bases, with 12 bases between. In germline, CDR1 is LGHNA, CDR2 YSLEER.

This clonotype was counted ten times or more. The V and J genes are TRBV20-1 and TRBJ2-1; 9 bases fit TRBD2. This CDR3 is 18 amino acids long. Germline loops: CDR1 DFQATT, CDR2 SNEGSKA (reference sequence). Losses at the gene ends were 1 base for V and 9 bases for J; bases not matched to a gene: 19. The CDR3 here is CSARALRMEAGGYGEQFF. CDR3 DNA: TGCAGTGCTAGAGCCCTCCGTATGGAAGCGGGAGGTTATGGTGAGCAGTTCTTC.

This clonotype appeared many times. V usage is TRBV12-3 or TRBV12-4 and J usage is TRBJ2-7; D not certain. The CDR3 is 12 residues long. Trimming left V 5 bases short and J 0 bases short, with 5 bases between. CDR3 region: CASSPHSYEQYF. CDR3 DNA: TGTGCCAGCAGTCCCCACTCCTACGAGCAGTACTTC.

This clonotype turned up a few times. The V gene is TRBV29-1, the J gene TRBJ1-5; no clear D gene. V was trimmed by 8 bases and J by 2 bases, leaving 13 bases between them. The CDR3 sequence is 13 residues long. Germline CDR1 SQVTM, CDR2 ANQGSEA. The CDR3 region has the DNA TGCAGCCCTACGGGTGAATGCAATCAGCCCCAGCATTTT. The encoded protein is CSPTGECNQPQHF. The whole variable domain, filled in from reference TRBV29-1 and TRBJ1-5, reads SAVISQKPSRDICQRGTSLTIQCQVDSQVTMMFWYRQQPGQSLTLIATANQGSEATYESGFVIDKFPISRPNLTFSTLTVSNMSPEDSSIYLCSPTGECNQPQHFGDGTRLSIL.

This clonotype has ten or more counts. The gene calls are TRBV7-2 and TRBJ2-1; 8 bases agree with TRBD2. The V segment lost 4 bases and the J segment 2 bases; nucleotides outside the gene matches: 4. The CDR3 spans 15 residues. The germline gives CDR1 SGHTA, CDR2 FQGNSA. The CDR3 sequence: CASSYGGAPYNEQFF. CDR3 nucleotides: TGTGCCAGCAGCTACGGGGGGGCGCCCTACAATGAGCAGTTCTTC.

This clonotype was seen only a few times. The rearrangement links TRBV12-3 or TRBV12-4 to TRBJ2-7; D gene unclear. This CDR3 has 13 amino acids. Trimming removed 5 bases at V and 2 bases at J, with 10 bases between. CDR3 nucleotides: TGTGCCAGCAGTCGGCGAAATCCCTACGAGCAGTACTTC. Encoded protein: CASSRRNPYEQYF.

The CDR3: CASSRLARREETQYF. CDR3 nucleotides: TGCGCCAGCAGCCGATTAGCGAGGCGGGAAGAGACCCAGTACTTC. This chain uses TRBV5-1 with TRBJ2-5; a possible D gene is TRBD2 (5 bases). CDR1 and CDR2 from the germline V gene are SGHRS and YFSETQ. Trimming removed 4 bases at V and 3 bases at J, with 16 bases between. The CDR3 has 15 residues.

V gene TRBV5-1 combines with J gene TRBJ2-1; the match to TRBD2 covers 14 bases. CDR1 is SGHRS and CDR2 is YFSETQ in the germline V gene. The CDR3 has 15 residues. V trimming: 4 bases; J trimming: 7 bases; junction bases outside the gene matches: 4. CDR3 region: CASSRGTSGSNEQFF. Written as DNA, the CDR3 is TGCGCCAGCAGCCGTGGGACTAGCGGGAGTAATGAGCAGTTCTTC.

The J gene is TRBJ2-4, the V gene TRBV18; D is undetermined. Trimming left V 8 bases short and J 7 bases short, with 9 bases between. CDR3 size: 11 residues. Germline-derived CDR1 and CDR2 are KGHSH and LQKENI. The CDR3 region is CASADGNIQYF. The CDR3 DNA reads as TGTGCCAGCGCCGACGGGAACATTCAGTACTTC. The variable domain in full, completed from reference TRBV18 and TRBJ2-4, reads NAGVMQNPRHLVRRRGQEARLRCSPMKGHSHVYWYRQLPEEGLKFMVYLQKENIIDESGMPKERFSAEFPKEGPSILRIQQVVRGDSAAYFCASADGNIQYFGAGTRLSVL.

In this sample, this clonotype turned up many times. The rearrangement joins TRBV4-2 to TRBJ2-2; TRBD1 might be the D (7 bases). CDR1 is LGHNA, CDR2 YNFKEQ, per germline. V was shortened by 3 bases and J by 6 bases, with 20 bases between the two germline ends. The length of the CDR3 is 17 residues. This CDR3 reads CASSQTFRGRKPGELFF. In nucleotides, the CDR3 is TGTGCCAGCAGCCAGACCTTCAGGGGGAGGAAGCCCGGGGAGCTGTTTTTT.

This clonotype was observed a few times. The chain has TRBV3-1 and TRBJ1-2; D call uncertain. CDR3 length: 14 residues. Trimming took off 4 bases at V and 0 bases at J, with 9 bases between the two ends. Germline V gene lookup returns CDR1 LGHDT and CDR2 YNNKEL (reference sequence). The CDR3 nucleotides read TGTGCCAGCAGCCGCCTGGGTTCTAACTATGGCTACACCTTC. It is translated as CASSRLGSNYGYTF. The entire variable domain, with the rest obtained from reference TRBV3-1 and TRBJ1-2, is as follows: DTAVSQTPKYLVTQMGNDKSIKCEQNLGHDTMYWYKQDSKKFLKIMFSYNNKELIINETVPNRFSPKSPDKAHLNLHINSLELGDSAVYFCASSRLGSNYGYTFGSGTRLTVV.

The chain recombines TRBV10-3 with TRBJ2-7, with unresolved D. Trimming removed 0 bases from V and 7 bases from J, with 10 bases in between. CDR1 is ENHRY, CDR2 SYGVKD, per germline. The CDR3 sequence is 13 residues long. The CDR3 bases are TGTGCCATCAGTGAGTCCAACGGCGATGAGCAGTACTTC. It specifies CAISESNGDEQYF.

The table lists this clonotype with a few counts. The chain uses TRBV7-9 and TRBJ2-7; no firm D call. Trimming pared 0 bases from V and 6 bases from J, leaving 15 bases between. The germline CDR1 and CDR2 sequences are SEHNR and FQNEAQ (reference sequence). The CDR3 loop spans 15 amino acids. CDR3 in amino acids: CASSLARISPSEQYF. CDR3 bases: TGTGCCAGCAGCTTAGCTCGGATTAGCCCCTCCGAGCAGTACTTC.

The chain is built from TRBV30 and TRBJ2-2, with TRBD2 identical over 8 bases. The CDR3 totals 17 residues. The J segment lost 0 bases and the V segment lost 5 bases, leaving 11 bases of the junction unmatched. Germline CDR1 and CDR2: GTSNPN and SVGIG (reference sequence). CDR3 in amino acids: CAWDADWGLANTGELFF. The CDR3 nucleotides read TGTGCCTGGGACGCCGATTGGGGACTAGCGAACACCGGGGAGCTGTTTTTT.

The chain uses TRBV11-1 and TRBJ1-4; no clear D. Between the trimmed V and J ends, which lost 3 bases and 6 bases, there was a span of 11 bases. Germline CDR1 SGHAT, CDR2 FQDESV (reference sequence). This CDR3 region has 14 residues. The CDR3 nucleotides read TGTGCCAGCAGCTTGGAAGGGCCGGATGAAAAACTGTTTTTT. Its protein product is CASSLEGPDEKLFF.

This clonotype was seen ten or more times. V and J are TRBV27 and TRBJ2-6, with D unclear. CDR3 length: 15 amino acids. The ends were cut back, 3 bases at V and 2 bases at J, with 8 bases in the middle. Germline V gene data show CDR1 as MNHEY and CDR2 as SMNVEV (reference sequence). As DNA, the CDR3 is TGTGCCAGCAGTTTGTTAGTCGCTGGGGCCAACGTCCTGACTTTC. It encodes CASSLLVAGANVLTF. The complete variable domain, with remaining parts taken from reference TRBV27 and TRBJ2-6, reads EAQVTQNPRYLITVTGKKLTVTCSQNMNHEYMSWYRQDPGLGLRQIYYSMNVEVTDKGDVPEGYKVSRKEKRNFPLILESPSPNQTSLYFCASSLLVAGANVLTFGAGSRLTVL.

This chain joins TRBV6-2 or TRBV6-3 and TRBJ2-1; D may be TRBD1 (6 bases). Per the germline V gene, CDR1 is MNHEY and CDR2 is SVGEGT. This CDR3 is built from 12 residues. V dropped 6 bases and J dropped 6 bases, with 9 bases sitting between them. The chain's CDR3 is CASSQGTNEQFF. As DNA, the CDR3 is TGTGCCAGCAGCCAGGGGACCAATGAGCAGTTCTTC.